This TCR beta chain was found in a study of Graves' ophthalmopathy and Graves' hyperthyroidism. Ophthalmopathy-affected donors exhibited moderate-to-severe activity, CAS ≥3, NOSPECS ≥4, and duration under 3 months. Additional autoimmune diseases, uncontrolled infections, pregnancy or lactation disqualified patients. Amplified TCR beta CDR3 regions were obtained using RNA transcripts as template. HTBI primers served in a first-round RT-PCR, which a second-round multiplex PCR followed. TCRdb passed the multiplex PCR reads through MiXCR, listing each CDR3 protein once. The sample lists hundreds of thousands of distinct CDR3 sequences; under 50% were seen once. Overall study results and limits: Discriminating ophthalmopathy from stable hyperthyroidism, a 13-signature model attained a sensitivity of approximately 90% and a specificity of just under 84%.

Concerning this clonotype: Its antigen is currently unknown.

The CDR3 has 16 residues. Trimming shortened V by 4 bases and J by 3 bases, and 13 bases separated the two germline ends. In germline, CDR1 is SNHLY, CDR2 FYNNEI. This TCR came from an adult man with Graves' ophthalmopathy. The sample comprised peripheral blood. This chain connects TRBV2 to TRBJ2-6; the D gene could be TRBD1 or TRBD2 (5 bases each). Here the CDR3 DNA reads TGTGCCAGCAGTGGGGGGATGTCGAATGGGGCCAACGTCCTGACTTTC. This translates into CASSGGMSNGANVLTF.